This TCR beta chain was sequenced in a study of TIL therapy for anti-PD-1-resistant metastatic lung cancer. Study as a whole: Progressing patients received lymphodepletion, expanded TIL infusion and IL-2. Study outcomes and limitations: The baseline peripheral repertoire was partially replaced by infused TIL clonotypes that later decayed. Treatment-naive, never-smoker and oncogene-addicted patients were overrepresented in this highly selected cohort.

The libraries were made with immunoSEQ v3. Only in-frame clones appear in the TCRdb table, and some are missing; sequencing was by immunoSEQ multiplex PCR. Seen here are tens of thousands of clones, 60% to 85% observed once, and the top ten hold roughly 7%. To note about this clone: Its antigen is currently unknown.

Stated time point: pre-treatment sample, taken before nivolumab and TIL therapy. Source: blood, taken at baseline. This TCR was recovered from a person aged 25 to 85 with non-small cell lung cancer.

The CDR3 spells CASSLSGTGGYTF. CDR3 bases: TGTGCCAGCAGTCTTTCGGGGACCGGTGGCTACACCTTC. The V call is TRBV27, the J call TRBJ1-2; D perhaps matches TRBD1 (5 bases). This CDR3 has 13 amino acids. CDR1 is MNHEY, CDR2 SMNVEV, per germline (reference sequence). V was clipped by 5 bases and J by 7 bases, with 14 bases between them.